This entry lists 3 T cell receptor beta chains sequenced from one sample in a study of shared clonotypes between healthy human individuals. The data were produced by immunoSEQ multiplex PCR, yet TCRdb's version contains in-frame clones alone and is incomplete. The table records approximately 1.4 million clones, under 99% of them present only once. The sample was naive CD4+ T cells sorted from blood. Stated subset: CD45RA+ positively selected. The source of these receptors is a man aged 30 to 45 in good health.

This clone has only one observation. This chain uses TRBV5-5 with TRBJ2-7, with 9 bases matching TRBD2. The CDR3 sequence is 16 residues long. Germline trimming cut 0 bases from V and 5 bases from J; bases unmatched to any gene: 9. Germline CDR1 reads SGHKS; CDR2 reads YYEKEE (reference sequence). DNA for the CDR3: TGTGCCAGCAGCTTGGCCCCAGCGGGAGGATGGAACGAGCAGTACTTC. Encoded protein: CASSLAPAGGWNEQYF. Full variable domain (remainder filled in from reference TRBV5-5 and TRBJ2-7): DAGVTQSPTHLIKTRGQQVTLRCSPISGHKSVSWYQQVLGQGPQFIFQYYEKEERGRGNFPDRFSARQFPNYSSELNVNALLLGDSALYLCASSLAPAGGWNEQYFGPGTRLTVT.

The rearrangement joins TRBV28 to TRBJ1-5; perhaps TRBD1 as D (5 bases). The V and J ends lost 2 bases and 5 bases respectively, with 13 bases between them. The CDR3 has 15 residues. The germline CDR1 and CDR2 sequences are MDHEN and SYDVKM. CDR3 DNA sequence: TGTGCCAGCAGTTTAGGAGGGTTCAGGGATCAGCCCCAGCATTTT. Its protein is CASSLGGFRDQPQHF.

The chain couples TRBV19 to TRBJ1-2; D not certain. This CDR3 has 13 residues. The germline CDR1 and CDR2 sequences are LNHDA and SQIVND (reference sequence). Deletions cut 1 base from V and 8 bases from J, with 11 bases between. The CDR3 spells CASSIVQTGGYTF. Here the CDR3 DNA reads TGTGCCAGTAGTATAGTCCAAACGGGAGGCTACACCTTC.